The sequence of this T cell receptor beta chain was determined in a study of response to subunit inactivated influenza vaccine. Findings and limits, study-wide: Authors proposed each seasonal influenza vaccination draws in few new T cells.

The table lists this clonotype with a few counts. What it binds is not known. V was cut by 5 bases and J by 3 bases, with 16 bases left in between. This CDR3 has 15 residues. Germline CDR1 and CDR2: MNHNS and SASEGT. TCRdb reanalysed the RT-PCR reads using MiXCR and keeps one entry per CDR3 protein. The top ten hold roughly 10% of the sample, which has under 850,000 distinct CDR3 sequences, about a fifth seen once. The receptor's source is a man aged 50 to 60 who received an inactivated influenza vaccine. The sample here was PBMCs from blood, taken 5 to 6 days after vaccination. The gene calls are TRBV6-1 and TRBJ1-2; possible D gene TRBD1, 5 bases. The CDR3: CASSIRRVGHYGYTF. The CDR3, as DNA: TGTGCCAGCAGTATCCGCAGGGTCGGGCACTATGGCTACACCTTC.